These 9 T cell receptor beta chains originate from one sample sequenced in a study of CD8 T cells in ankylosing spondylitis. Using its own MiXCR run on the 5' RACE reads, TCRdb lists one record per CDR3 protein. Here the sample spans about 270,000 distinct CDR3 sequences, roughly 32% being singletons. Sequencing was done on a sample of blood, either unsorted or a sorted T cell fraction (not recorded which). The receptors stem from a male donor with ankylosing spondylitis or in good health (not recorded which).

The chain is built from TRBV9 and TRBJ2-5, with 10 bases that match TRBD1. V lost 2 bases, J lost 4 bases, and 8 bases stayed unmatched. There are 16 residues in the CDR3. Germline V gene sequence: CDR1 SGDLS, CDR2 YYNGEE. CDR3 residues: CASSVGRQGAGETQYF. The CDR3 DNA follows: TGTGCCAGCAGCGTTGGGAGACAGGGGGCAGGAGAGACCCAGTACTTC.

V gene TRBV11-2 combines with J gene TRBJ2-2; D gene uncertain. The V gene's germline CDR1 is SGHAT and CDR2 FQNNGV. This CDR3 has 15 amino acids. The V end lost 4 bases, the J end lost 1 base, and 10 bases lay between the germline ends. CDR3 DNA: TGTGCCAGCAGCTCCCAGATAAAGAACACCGGGGAGCTGTTTTTT. Translated, it gives CASSSQIKNTGELFF.

This clonotype was observed a few times. CDR3 amino acids: CATSDDRDGNSYEQYF. CDR3 in DNA: TGTGCCACCAGTGATGACCGGGACGGTAACTCCTACGAGCAGTACTTC. The V and J genes are TRBV24-1 and TRBJ2-7; D might be TRBD1 or TRBD2, each matching 5 bases. Germline V CDR1 and CDR2: KGHDR, SFDVKD. V was clipped by 3 bases and J by 0 bases, with 14 bases between them. This CDR3 is 16 amino acids long.

V and J are TRBV20-1 and TRBJ1-1; 9 bases match TRBD1. Germline assignment: CDR1 DFQATT and CDR2 SNEGSKA (reference sequence). The CDR3 contains 15 residues. V gave up 2 bases and J gave up 1 base; unmatched junction bases: 5. In DNA, the CDR3 is TGCAGTGCTAGAACAGGGGGCGCCAAGAACACTGAAGCTTTCTTT. The encoded protein is CSARTGGAKNTEAFF.

The V call is TRBV5-1, the J call TRBJ2-2; TRBD2 matches 10 bases. CDR3 length: 16 residues. Germline CDR1 is SGHRS and CDR2 is YFSETQ. The V gene end was trimmed by 2 bases and the J gene end by 3 bases; junction bases not matched to a gene: 4. CDR3 amino acids: CASSFRLAGDTGELFF. As DNA, the CDR3 is TGCGCCAGCAGCTTCCGACTAGCGGGCGACACCGGGGAGCTGTTTTTT.

CDR3 sequence: CSVGEGGLSYEQYF. In DNA, the CDR3 is TGCAGCGTTGGAGAGGGGGGACTCTCCTACGAGCAGTACTTC. The V and J genes are TRBV29-1 and TRBJ2-7; D tentatively reads TRBD1 or TRBD2 (6 bases each). CDR3 size: 14 residues. V was cut by 4 bases and J by 0 bases, with 13 bases left in between. Per the germline V gene, CDR1 is SQVTM and CDR2 is ANQGSEA.

The chain joins TRBV29-1 to TRBJ2-7; TRBD2 is a possible D gene (5 bases). The germline gives CDR1 SQVTM, CDR2 ANQGSEA. Trimming took off 1 base at V and 1 base at J, with 8 bases between the two ends. This CDR3 spans 13 amino acids. This CDR3 is CSVEGETSYEQYF. CDR3 DNA sequence: TGCAGCGTTGAAGGGGAGACATCCTACGAGCAGTACTTC.

This clonotype was counted ten times or more. CDR3 DNA sequence: TGCAGTGCTAGAGCAACAGGGAATCAGCCCCAGCATTTT. Protein sequence: CSARATGNQPQHF. The chain joins TRBV20-1 to TRBJ1-5, with D perhaps TRBD1 (6 bases). Per the germline V gene, CDR1 is DFQATT and CDR2 is SNEGSKA (reference sequence). CDR3 size: 13 residues. V dropped 1 base and J dropped 4 bases, with 8 bases sitting between them.

This clonotype was counted between two and nine times. This chain uses TRBV20-1 with TRBJ2-1, with a weak D call TRBD1 (6 bases). V was pared by 5 bases and J by 3 bases, with 11 bases between. Germline-derived CDR1 and CDR2 are DFQATT and SNEGSKA (reference sequence). This CDR3 comprises 13 residues. In nucleotides, the CDR3 is TGCAGTGCTCCCCGACAGGACTACAATGAGCAGTTCTTC. This translates into CSAPRQDYNEQFF.